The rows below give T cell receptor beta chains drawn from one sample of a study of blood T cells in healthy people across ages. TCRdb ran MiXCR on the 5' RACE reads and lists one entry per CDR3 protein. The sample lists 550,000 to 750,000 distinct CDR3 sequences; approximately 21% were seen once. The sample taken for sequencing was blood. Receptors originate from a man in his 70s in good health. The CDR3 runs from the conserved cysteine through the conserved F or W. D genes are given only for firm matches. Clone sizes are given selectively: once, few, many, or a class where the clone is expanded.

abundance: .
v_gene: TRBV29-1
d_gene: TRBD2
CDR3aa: CSADLGGDEQYF

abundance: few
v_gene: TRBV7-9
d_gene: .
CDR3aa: CASSPRGSPSAEAFF

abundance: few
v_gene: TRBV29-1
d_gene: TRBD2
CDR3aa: CSGETPGLAGVGEQFF

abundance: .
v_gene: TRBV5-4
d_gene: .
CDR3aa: CASSPEGEKTEQFF

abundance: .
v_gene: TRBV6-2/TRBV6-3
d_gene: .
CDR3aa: CASSSQAGWESSYEQYF

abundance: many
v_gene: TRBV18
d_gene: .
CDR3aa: CASSLTTVEQFF

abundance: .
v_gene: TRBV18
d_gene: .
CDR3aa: CASSPSGAEQYF

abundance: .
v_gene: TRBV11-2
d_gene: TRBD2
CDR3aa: CASSLDLGRGTHEQFF

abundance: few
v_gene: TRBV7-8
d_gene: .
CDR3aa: CASSLDPASKPYEQYF

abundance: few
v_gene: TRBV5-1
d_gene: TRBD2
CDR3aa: CASSFPSGNHNEQFF

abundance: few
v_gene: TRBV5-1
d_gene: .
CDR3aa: CASSLMGTNEKLFF

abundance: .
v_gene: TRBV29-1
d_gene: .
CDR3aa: CSVGTEKRTQYF

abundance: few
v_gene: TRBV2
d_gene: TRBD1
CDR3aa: CASRRDRGTPGANVLTF